What follows are 20 T cell receptor beta chains derived from one specimen sequenced in a study of T-cell memory formation after mild COVID-19. In TCRdb, the 5' RACE reads were re-called with MiXCR into one record per CDR3 protein. The sample consists of 300,000 to 400,000 distinct CDR3 sequences, 13% to 15% of them appearing once. What was sequenced was PBMCs or a T cell subset sorted from them (not recorded which). The receptors here all came from a man between 18 and 29 years old who had mild COVID-19 (a few samples of this study predate the infection). Cell type and time point are not known.

This clonotype has a count of ten or more. J is TRBJ1-5 and V is TRBV7-2, with D uncertain. The CDR3 is 18 amino acids. V was cut by 5 bases and J by 1 base, with 21 bases left in between. Germline V gene sequence: CDR1 SGHTA, CDR2 FQGNSA. In DNA form, the CDR3 reads TGTGCCAGCAGCCGCCCATGGCGGTCGCCCAAGAGCAATCAGCCCCAGCATTTT. Protein: CASSRPWRSPKSNQPQHF.

The table lists this clonotype with many counts. The chain is built from TRBV5-6 and TRBJ2-7, with D possibly being TRBD1 or TRBD2 (5 bases each). Germline V gene data show CDR1 as SGHDT and CDR2 as YYEEEE. Trimming removed 0 bases from V and 6 bases from J, with 10 bases in between. The CDR3 extends over 13 amino acids. CDR3 DNA sequence: TGTGCCAGCAGCTTGGCCGGGGACCCCGAGCAGTACGTC. It specifies CASSLAGDPEQYV.

This chain connects TRBV3-1 to TRBJ2-7; no definite D call. The CDR3 has 12 amino acids. The V end lost 5 bases, the J end lost 6 bases, and 11 bases lay between the germline ends. The V gene's germline CDR1 is LGHDT and CDR2 YNNKEL (reference sequence). The CDR3 DNA follows: TGTGCCAGCAGCATAAACAGTGGCGAGCAGTACTTC. Translation gives CASSINSGEQYF.

This clonotype was observed a handful of times. This chain links TRBV14 with TRBJ1-4, with D possibly TRBD1 on 6 matching bases. V lost 2 bases and J 8 bases, leaving 18 bases between the germline ends. The CDR3 has 16 residues. Germline V gene sequence: CDR1 SGHDN, CDR2 FVKESK. CDR3 in amino acids: CASSQQFHRVEEKLFF. The CDR3 DNA reads TGTGCCAGCAGCCAACAATTCCACAGGGTTGAGGAAAAACTGTTTTTT.

This chain links TRBV5-5 with TRBJ2-1, with 8 bases fitting TRBD2. Germline-derived CDR1 and CDR2 are SGHKS and YYEKEE (reference sequence). CDR3 length equals 15 residues. Trimming at V came to 3 bases and at J to 2 bases, leaving 4 bases not matched to a gene. Written as DNA, the CDR3 is TGTGCCAGCAGCTCCCTCGGGGGGGCCTACAATGAGCAGTTCTTC. The encoded protein is CASSSLGGAYNEQFF.

This clonotype showed up many times. The chain is built from TRBV5-1 and TRBJ2-2, with D maybe TRBD2 (7 bases). The ends were cut back, 2 bases at V and 0 bases at J, with 11 bases in the middle. Germline assignment: CDR1 SGHRS and CDR2 YFSETQ. CDR3 size: 16 residues. CDR3 nucleotide sequence: TGCGCCAGCAGCTTCGGCGGGGGCCCGAACACCGGGGAGCTGTTTTTT. This encodes CASSFGGGPNTGELFF. The variable domain in full, completed from reference TRBV5-1 and TRBJ2-2, reads KAGVTQTPRYLIKTRGQQVTLSCSPISGHRSVSWYQQTPGQGLQFLFEYFSETQRNKGNFPGRFSGRQFSNSRSEMNVSTLELGDSALYLCASSFGGGPNTGELFFGEGSRLTVL.

This clonotype turned up a few times. The chain couples TRBV4-3 to TRBJ2-3; tentatively, D is TRBD1 (5 bases). This CDR3 spans 14 amino acids. V was pared by 1 base and J by 4 bases, with 9 bases between. From germline, CDR1 is LGHNA and CDR2 YSLEER. This chain's CDR3 is CASSQGGRADTQYF. CDR3 in DNA: TGCGCCAGCAGCCAAGGGGGCAGGGCAGATACGCAGTATTTT.

The J gene is TRBJ2-2, the V gene TRBV12-5; D is uncertain. CDR3 size: 12 residues. The V end was cut by 3 bases, the J end by 6 bases, with 5 bases between. Germline V gene sequence: CDR1 LGHNT, CDR2 FRNRAP. CDR3 amino acids: CASGFSSGELFF. The CDR3 region has the DNA TGTGCTAGTGGTTTCTCGTCCGGGGAGCTGTTTTTT.

This clonotype occurred a few times. The chain couples TRBV7-3 to TRBJ1-3; maybe TRBD1 (6 bases). From germline, CDR1 is SGHTA and CDR2 FQGTGA. The CDR3 runs to 15 residues. Trimming pared 5 bases from V and 4 bases from J, leaving 15 bases between. CDR3 sequence reads: CASSPQGGQGNTIYF. The CDR3 coding sequence is TGTGCCAGCAGCCCCCAAGGGGGGCAAGGAAACACCATATATTTT.

The CDR3 here is CSVEELLALGNEQFF. The CDR3 bases are TGCAGCGTTGAAGAGTTACTAGCCCTGGGGAATGAGCAGTTCTTC. V is TRBV29-1 and J is TRBJ2-1; perhaps TRBD2 as D (6 bases). Germline CDR1 and CDR2: SQVTM and ANQGSEA. Trimming stripped 0 bases from V and 7 bases from J, with 16 bases between. The CDR3 covers 15 residues.

The V call is TRBV7-2, the J call TRBJ1-6; 7 bases fit TRBD1. Looked up from germline, CDR1 is SGHTA and CDR2 is FQGNSA. With V trimmed by 1 base and J by 9 bases, 12 bases remained unmatched. The CDR3 has 17 residues. CDR3 amino acids: CASSLGVQGTFGSPLHF. The DNA of the CDR3 is TGTGCCAGCAGCTTAGGGGTACAGGGGACCTTTGGTTCACCCCTCCACTTT.

In this sample, this clonotype turned up many times. The chain links TRBV7-2 to TRBJ2-3; D unresolved. Trimming removed 5 bases from V and 7 bases from J, with 19 bases in between. CDR3 length equals 15 residues. The germline gives CDR1 SGHTA, CDR2 FQGNSA. CDR3 in amino acids: CASSLTLRSIHTQYF. The CDR3 nucleotides are TGTGCCAGCAGCCTTACTCTGAGGAGTATCCATACGCAGTATTTT.

The chain combines TRBV2 with TRBJ2-3, with D hard to call. The CDR3 length is 14 residues. The V end lost 4 bases, the J end lost 2 bases, and 10 bases lay between the germline ends. Germline V gives CDR1 SNHLY, CDR2 FYNNEI. CDR3 sequence: CASSGTTPTDTQYF. CDR3 in DNA: TGTGCCAGCAGTGGGACCACTCCCACAGATACGCAGTATTTT.

The J gene is TRBJ1-2, the V gene TRBV4-1; D unresolved. The germline CDR1 and CDR2 sequences are MGHRA and YSYEKL. V lost 5 bases and J 0 bases, leaving 10 bases between the germline ends. The length of the CDR3 is 14 residues. DNA of the CDR3: TGCGCCAGCAGCTATCGGACCGCTAACTATGGCTACACCTTC. Translating gives CASSYRTANYGYTF.

The sample holds a few counts of this clonotype. The rearrangement uses TRBV2 and TRBJ1-2; D gene unclear. Germline V lookup: CDR1 SNHLY, CDR2 FYNNEI. V lost 2 bases, J lost 4 bases, and 5 bases lay in between. The CDR3 spans 12 residues. CDR3 nucleotides: TGTGCCAGCAGTGAATCGGCCTATGGCTACACCTTC. It translates to CASSESAYGYTF.

This clonotype showed up many times. The V call is TRBV20-1, the J call TRBJ2-5, with D possibly being TRBD2 (6 bases). The CDR3 extends over 14 amino acids. CDR1 and CDR2 (germline): DFQATT, SNEGSKA (reference sequence). Trimming removed 1 base at V and 0 bases at J, with 9 bases between. The CDR3 is CSARGGLDQETQYF. The CDR3 DNA sequence: TGCAGTGCTAGAGGGGGACTCGACCAAGAGACCCAGTACTTC.

This sequence joins TRBV6-1 and TRBJ1-5; perhaps TRBD1 as D (5 bases). CDR1 MNHNS and CDR2 SASEGT come from the germline V gene. The CDR3 has 15 residues. V gave up 6 bases and J gave up 1 base, with 13 bases separating them. CDR3 nucleotide sequence: TGTGCCAGCAGGTGGGGGGACGGGAGCAATCAGCCCCAGCATTTT. Translation: CASRWGDGSNQPQHF.

V usage is TRBV29-1 and J usage is TRBJ2-7; 10 bases map to TRBD2. The CDR3 extends over 13 amino acids. V trimming: 3 bases; J trimming: 3 bases; junction bases outside the gene matches: 2. Per the germline V gene, CDR1 is SQVTM and CDR2 is ANQGSEA. CDR3 residues: CSVEVAGGYEQYV. CDR3 bases: TGCAGCGTTGAGGTAGCGGGGGGCTACGAGCAGTACGTC.

The chain combines TRBV20-1 with TRBJ2-5; D not certain. The germline V gene encodes CDR1 DFQATT and CDR2 SNEGSKA (reference sequence). The CDR3 has 13 amino acids. Trimming cost V 6 bases and J 0 bases, with 11 bases left between them. This chain's CDR3 is CSAYSRNQETQYF. CDR3 DNA: TGCAGTGCCTACAGCAGGAACCAAGAGACCCAGTACTTC.

The table lists this clonotype with many counts. The gene calls are TRBV7-9 and TRBJ1-6; D unresolved. There are 13 residues in the CDR3. CDR1 and CDR2 (germline): SEHNR, FQNEAQ (reference sequence). V gave up 1 base and J gave up 11 bases, with 9 bases separating them. The CDR3 DNA reads TGTGCCAGCAGCTTAGAAGTTGAGGCACCCCTCCACTTT. Protein: CASSLEVEAPLHF.